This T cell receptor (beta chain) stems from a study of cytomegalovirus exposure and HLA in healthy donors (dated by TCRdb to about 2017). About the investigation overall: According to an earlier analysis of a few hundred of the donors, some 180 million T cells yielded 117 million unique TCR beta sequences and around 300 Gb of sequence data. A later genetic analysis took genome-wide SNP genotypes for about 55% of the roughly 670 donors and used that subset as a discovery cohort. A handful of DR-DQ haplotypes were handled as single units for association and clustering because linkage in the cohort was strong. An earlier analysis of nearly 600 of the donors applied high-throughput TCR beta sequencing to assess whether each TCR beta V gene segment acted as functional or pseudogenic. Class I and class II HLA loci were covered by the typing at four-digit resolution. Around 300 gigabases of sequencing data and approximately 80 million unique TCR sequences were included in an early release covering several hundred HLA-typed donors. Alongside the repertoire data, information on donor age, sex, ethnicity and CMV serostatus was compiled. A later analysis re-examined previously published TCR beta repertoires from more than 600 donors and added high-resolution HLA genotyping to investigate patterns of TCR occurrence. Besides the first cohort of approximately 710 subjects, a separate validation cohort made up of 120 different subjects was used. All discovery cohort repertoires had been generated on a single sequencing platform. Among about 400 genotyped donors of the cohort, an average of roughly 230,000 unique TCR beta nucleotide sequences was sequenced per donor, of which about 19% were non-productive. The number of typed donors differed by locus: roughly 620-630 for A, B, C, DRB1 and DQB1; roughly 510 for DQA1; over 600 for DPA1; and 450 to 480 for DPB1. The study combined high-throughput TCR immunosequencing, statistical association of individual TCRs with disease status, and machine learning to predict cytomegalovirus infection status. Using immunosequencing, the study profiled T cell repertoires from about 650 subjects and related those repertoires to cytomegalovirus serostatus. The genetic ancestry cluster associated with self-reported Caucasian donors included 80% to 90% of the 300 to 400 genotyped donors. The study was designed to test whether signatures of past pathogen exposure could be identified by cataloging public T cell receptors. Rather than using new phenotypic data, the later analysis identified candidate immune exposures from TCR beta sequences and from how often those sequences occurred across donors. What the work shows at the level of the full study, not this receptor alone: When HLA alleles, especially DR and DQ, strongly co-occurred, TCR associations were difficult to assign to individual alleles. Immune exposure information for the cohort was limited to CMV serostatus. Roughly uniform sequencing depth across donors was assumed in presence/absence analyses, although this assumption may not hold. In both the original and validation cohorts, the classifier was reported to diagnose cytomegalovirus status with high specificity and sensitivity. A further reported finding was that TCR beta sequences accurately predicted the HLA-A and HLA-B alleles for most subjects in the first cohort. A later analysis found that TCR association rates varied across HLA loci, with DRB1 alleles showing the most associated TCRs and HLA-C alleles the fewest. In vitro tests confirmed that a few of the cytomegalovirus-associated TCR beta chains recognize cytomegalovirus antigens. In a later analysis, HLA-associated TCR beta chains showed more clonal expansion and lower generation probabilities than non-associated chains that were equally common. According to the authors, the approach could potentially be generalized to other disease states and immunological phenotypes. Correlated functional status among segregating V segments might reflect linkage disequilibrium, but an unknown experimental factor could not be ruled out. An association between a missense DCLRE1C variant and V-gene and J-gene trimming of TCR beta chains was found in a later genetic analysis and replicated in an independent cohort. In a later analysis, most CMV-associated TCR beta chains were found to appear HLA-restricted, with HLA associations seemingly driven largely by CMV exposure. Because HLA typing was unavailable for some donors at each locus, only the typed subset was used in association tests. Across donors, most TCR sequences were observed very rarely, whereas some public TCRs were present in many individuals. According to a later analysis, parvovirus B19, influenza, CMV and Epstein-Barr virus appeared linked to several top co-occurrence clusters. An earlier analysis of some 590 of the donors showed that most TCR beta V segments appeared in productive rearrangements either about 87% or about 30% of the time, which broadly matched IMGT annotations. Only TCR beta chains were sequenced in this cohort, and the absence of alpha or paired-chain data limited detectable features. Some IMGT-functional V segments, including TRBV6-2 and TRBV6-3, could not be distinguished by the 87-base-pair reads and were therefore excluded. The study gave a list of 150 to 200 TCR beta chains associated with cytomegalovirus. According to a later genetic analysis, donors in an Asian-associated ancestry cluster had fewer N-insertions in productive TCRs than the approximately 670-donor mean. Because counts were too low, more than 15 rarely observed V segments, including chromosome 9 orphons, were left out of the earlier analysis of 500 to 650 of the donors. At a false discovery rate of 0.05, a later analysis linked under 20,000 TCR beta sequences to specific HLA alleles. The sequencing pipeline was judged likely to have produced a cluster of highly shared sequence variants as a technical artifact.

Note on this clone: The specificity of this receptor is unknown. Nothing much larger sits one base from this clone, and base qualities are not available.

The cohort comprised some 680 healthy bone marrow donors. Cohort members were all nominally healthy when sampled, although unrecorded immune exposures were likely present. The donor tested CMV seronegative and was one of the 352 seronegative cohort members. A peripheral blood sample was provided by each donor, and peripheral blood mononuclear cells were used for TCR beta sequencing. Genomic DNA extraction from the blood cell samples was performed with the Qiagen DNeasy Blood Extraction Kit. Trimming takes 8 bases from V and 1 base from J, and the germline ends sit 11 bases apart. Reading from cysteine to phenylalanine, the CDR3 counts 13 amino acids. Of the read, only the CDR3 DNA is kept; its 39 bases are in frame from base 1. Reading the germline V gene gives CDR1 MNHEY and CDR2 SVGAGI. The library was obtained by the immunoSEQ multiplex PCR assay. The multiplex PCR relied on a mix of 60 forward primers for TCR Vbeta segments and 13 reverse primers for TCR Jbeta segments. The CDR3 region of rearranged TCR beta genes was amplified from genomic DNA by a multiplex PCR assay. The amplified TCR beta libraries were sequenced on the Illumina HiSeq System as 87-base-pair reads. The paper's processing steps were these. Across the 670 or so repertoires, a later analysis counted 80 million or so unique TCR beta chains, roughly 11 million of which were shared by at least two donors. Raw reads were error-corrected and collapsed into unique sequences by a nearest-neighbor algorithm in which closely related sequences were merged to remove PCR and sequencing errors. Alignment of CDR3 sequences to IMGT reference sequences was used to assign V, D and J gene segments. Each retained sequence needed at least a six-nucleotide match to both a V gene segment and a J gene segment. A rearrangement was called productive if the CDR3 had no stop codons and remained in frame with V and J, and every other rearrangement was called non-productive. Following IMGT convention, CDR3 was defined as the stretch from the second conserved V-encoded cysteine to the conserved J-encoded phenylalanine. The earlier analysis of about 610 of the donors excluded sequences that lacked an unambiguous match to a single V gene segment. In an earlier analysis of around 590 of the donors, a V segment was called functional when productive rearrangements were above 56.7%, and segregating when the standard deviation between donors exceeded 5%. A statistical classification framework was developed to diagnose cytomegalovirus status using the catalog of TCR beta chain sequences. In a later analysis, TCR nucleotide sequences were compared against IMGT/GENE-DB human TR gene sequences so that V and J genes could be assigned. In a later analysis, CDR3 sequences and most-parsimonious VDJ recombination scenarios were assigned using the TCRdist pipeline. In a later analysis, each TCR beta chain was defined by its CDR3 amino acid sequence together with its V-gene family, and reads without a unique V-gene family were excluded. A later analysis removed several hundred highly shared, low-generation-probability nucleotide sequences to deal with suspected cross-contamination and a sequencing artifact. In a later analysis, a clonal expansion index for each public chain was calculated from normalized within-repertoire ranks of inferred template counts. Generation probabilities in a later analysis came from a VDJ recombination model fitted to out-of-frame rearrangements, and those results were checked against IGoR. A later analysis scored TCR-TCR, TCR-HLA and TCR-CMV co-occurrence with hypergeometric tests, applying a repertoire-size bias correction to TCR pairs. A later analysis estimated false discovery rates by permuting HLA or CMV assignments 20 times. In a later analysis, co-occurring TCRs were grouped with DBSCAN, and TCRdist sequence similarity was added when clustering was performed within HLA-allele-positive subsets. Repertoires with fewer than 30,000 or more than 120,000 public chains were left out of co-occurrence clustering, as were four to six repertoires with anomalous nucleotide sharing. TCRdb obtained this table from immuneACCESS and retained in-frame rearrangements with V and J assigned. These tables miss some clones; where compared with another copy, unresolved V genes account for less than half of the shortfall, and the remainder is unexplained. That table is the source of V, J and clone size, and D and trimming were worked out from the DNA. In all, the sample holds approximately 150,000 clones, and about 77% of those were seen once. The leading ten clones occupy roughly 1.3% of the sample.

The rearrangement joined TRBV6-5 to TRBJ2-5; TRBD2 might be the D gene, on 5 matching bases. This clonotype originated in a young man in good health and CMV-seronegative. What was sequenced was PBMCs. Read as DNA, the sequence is TGTGCCAGCGGGAGTCCCATCCAAGAGACCCAGTACTTC. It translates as CASGSPIQETQYF.